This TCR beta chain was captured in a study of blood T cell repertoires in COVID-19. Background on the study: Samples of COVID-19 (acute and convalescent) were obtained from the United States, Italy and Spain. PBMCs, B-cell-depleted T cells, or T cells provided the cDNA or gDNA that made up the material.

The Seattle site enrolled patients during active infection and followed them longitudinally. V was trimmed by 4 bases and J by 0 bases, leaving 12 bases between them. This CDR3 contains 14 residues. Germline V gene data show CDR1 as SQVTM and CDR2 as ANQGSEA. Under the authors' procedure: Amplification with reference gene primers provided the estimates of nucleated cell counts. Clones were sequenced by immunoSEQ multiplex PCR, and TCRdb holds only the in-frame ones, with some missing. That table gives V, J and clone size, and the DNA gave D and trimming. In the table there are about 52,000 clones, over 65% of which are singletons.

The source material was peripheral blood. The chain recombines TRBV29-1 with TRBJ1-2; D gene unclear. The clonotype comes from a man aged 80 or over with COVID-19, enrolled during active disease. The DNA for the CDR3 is TGCAGCGTTGGGAGGAGGGAAACTAACTATGGCTACACCTTC. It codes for CSVGRRETNYGYTF.